This is a list of T cell receptor beta chains from one sample in a study of blood T cell repertoires in COVID-19. This table comes from immunoSEQ multiplex PCR, and its TCRdb copy is limited to in-frame clones, with some not included. The table records about 160,000 clones, roughly 80% of them present only once. Material: peripheral blood. These receptors were taken from a man aged 70-80 years with acute or convalescent COVID-19. The CDR3 runs from the conserved cysteine through the conserved F or W. D genes are given only for firm matches. A clone size is listed for some rows: how often the clone was seen (once, few, many), or a class if it is expanded.

TRBV5-4	.	TRBJ2-1	.	CASSYDSNEQFF	TGTGCCAGCAGCTACGACAGCAATGAGCAGTTCTTC
TRBV3-1/TRBV3-2	.	TRBJ1-4	TRBD1	CASSQDGTGGLLREKLFF	TGTGCCAGCAGCCAAGATGGGACAGGGGGTCTTTTAAGGGAAAAACTGTTTTTT
TRBV19	.	TRBJ2-2	.	CASSRWATNTGELFF	TGTGCCAGTAGTCGGTGGGCGACGAACACCGGGGAGCTGTTTTTT
TRBV2	.	TRBJ2-7	TRBD1	CASRRRTGEAYEQYF	TGTGCCAGCAGGAGGCGGACAGGGGAGGCCTACGAGCAGTACTTC
TRBV6-5	.	TRBJ1-2	.	CASSYSTGARQYGYTF	TGTGCCAGCAGTTACTCGACTGGGGCTCGTCAATATGGCTACACCTTC
TRBV5-1	.	TRBJ1-2	TRBD1	CASSLGTGGYGYTF	TGCGCCAGCAGCCTAGGGACAGGGGGATATGGCTACACCTTC
TRBV9	.	TRBJ1-2	.	CASSTGETYGYTF	TGTGCCAGCAGCACCGGAGAAACCTATGGCTACACCTTC
TRBV27	.	TRBJ2-7	.	CASSLRTDGYEQYF	TGTGCCAGCAGTTTAAGGACAGACGGCTACGAGCAGTACTTC
TRBV9	.	TRBJ2-7	TRBD1	CASSVGQGHSYEQYF	TGTGCCAGCAGCGTGGGACAGGGCCACTCCTACGAGCAGTACTTC
TRBV18	.	TRBJ1-5	.	CASSPQPLDQPQHF	TGTGCCAGCTCACCCCAACCTTTAGATCAGCCCCAGCATTTT
TRBV5-1	.	TRBJ2-1	TRBD2	CASSLELAGAYNEQFF	TGCGCCAGCAGCTTGGAACTAGCGGGTGCCTACAATGAGCAGTTCTTC
TRBV4-1	few	TRBJ2-1	TRBD2	CASSPLTSGRWNPVF	TGCGCCAGCAGCCCGTTGACTAGCGGGAGGTGGAATCCGGTCTTC
TRBV28	once	TRBJ2-2	TRBD1	CASSRQGPVTNTGELFF	TGTGCCAGCAGCCGACAGGGCCCCGTTACAAACACCGGGGAGCTGTTTTTT
TRBV4-1	.	TRBJ2-5	TRBD1	CASSYRGQGAEETQYF	TGCGCCAGCAGCTACCGCGGACAGGGGGCTGAAGAGACCCAGTACTTC
TRBV19	few	TRBJ2-1	TRBD2	CASRTSGPSYNEQFF	TGTGCCAGTAGGACTAGCGGACCATCCTACAATGAGCAGTTCTTC
TRBV18	.	TRBJ2-7	TRBD2	CASSPGLAGYEQYF	TGTGCCAGCTCACCAGGACTAGCGGGATACGAGCAGTACTTC
TRBV6-1	.	TRBJ2-7	.	CASSDSPGYEQYF	TGTGCCAGCAGTGATTCCCCGGGCTACGAGCAGTACTTC
TRBV5-4	.	TRBJ2-3	TRBD2	CASSPGGDTQYF	TGTGCCAGCAGCCCCGGGGGGGATACGCAGTATTTT
TRBV6-6	.	TRBJ2-1	.	CASSQTKSSYNEQFF	TGTGCCAGCAGTCAGACAAAGAGCTCCTACAATGAGCAGTTCTTC
TRBV7-3	.	TRBJ2-2	TRBD1	CASSGTGWPGELFF	TGTGCCAGCAGTGGGACAGGGTGGCCCGGGGAGCTGTTTTTT
TRBV7-8	few	TRBJ2-3	.	CASSLVGVGDTQYF	TGTGCCAGCAGCTTAGTAGGGGTTGGGGATACGCAGTATTTT
TRBV6-5	.	TRBJ2-7	.	CASRAGTFDSYEQYF	TGTGCCAGCAGGGCCGGGACTTTCGACTCCTACGAGCAGTACTTC
TRBV11-2	.	TRBJ2-7	.	CASSLIRLRSYEQYF	TGTGCCAGCAGCTTAATCAGGCTTCGCTCCTACGAGCAGTACTTC
TRBV6-5	.	TRBJ1-2	TRBD1	CASSPQGAYYYGYTF	TGTGCCAGCAGTCCCCAGGGGGCTTATTACTATGGCTACACCTTC
TRBV7-8	once	TRBJ1-2	TRBD1	CASSLQGASYGYTF	TGTGCCAGCAGCCTACAGGGGGCGTCATATGGCTACACCTTC
TRBV19	.	TRBJ1-5	TRBD1	CASSIRGTVNQPQHF	TGTGCCAGTAGCATCCGAGGGACAGTCAATCAGCCCCAGCATTTT
TRBV7-8	once	TRBJ2-1	.	CASSLDRNNEQFF	TGTGCCAGCAGCTTAGACAGAAACAATGAGCAGTTCTTC
TRBV7-7	.	TRBJ2-1	TRBD2	CASSPTSGTYNEQFF	TGTGCTAGCAGCCCCACTAGCGGGACGTACAATGAGCAGTTCTTC
TRBV19	.	TRBJ2-2	.	CASSIDIPAGTGELFF	TGTGCCAGTAGTATAGATATACCGGCGGGAACCGGGGAGCTGTTTTTT
TRBV7-9	once	TRBJ2-5	.	CASSLESRWETQYF	TGTGCCAGCAGCTTAGAGTCCCGGTGGGAGACCCAGTACTTC
TRBV7-2	few	TRBJ1-5	TRBD1	CASSLAGPGQGAGPQHF	TGTGCCAGCAGCTTAGCGGGACCGGGACAGGGGGCTGGGCCCCAGCATTTT
TRBV5-5	.	TRBJ2-1	.	CASSSGLSRAYNEQFF	TGTGCCAGCAGCTCTGGACTGTCGCGCGCCTACAATGAGCAGTTCTTC